This TCR beta chain was obtained from a study of shared clonotypes between healthy human individuals. The authors loaded 150 to 250 ng DNA, 25,000 to 30,000 T cell genomes, into sorted-subset replicate PCRs. Original methodology: Filtering of immunoSEQ junctional sequences could not match full-length read filtering. Profiled with immunoSEQ multiplex PCR; TCRdb holds only in-frame clones, not every one. That table is the source of V, J and clone size, and D and trimming were worked out from the DNA. The table has about 380,000 clones, 95% to 97% seen once. The CDR3 consists of 14 residues. Trimming stripped 3 bases from V and 7 bases from J, with 16 bases between. CDR1 MDHEN and CDR2 SYDVKM come from the germline V gene.

Material for sequencing was memory CD8+ T cells sorted from blood. Regarding subset: CD45RO+ cells pooled with CCR7-negative TemRA cells. This receptor was obtained from a man between 25 and 39 years old in good health. The chain uses TRBV28 and TRBJ2-7; D may be TRBD2 (6 bases). In DNA, the CDR3 is TGTGCCAGCAGTTTGGGCAGGCGCGGGGTGGAGCAGTACTTC. Translating it yields CASSLGRRGVEQYF.